A selection of T cell receptor beta chains follows, all from one sample in a study of T-cell reconstitution after alpha-beta-depleted transplantation in children. Each CDR3 protein is one row after TCRdb ran MiXCR on the PCR reads. This repertoire shows around 200,000 distinct CDR3 sequences, about 6.8% found once; its top ten account for about 2.9%. The material was PBMCs from the stem cell graft donor, obtained from the stem cell graft. Receptor source: a human donor who donated a stem cell graft to a child with Wiskott-Aldrich syndrome. Both conserved end residues are part of each CDR3. Fields, in order: V gene, J gene, D gene, clone size, CDR3 DNA, CDR3 protein. D genes are given only for firm matches. The size of a clone is reported for some rows only, either as once, few or many, or as a class for expanded clones.

V gene: TRBV6-5; J gene: TRBJ2-5; D gene: .; clone size: many; CDR3 DNA: TGTGCCAGCAGTTACTCGAGCTGGCCCCAAGAGACCCAGTACTTC; CDR3 protein: CASSYSSWPQETQYF
V gene: TRBV5-1; J gene: TRBJ1-2; D gene: .; clone size: many; CDR3 DNA: TGCGCCAGCAGCTTGGGAAACGGCTTCAACTATGGCTACACCTTC; CDR3 protein: CASSLGNGFNYGYTF
V gene: TRBV25-1; J gene: TRBJ2-1; D gene: TRBD2; clone size: many; CDR3 DNA: TGTGCCAGCAGTAGGGGACTAGCGGGAGAGGATGAGCAGTTCTTC; CDR3 protein: CASSRGLAGEDEQFF
V gene: TRBV5-1; J gene: TRBJ1-6; D gene: .; clone size: many; CDR3 DNA: TGCGCCAGCAGCTTGGAAAGGACAGAAAATTCACCCCTCCACTTT; CDR3 protein: CASSLERTENSPLHF
V gene: TRBV6-1; J gene: TRBJ1-1; D gene: .; clone size: .; CDR3 DNA: TGTGCCAGCAGTCATTTGGGGGGGGGCACTGAAGCTTTCTTT; CDR3 protein: CASSHLGGGTEAFF
V gene: TRBV5-1; J gene: TRBJ2-1; D gene: .; clone size: many; CDR3 DNA: TGCGCCAGCAGCTTGGAACGGCACAAGGTGGGAGATGAGCAGTTCTTC; CDR3 protein: CASSLERHKVGDEQFF
V gene: TRBV15; J gene: TRBJ1-6; D gene: .; clone size: .; CDR3 DNA: TGTGCCACCAGCAGAGACTCCATTGAACCCCTCCACTTT; CDR3 protein: CATSRDSIEPLHF
V gene: TRBV29-1; J gene: TRBJ1-1; D gene: .; clone size: many; CDR3 DNA: TGCAGCGTTGATTATTACCGGGGCCCAGCCCCCACTGAAGCTTTCTTT; CDR3 protein: CSVDYYRGPAPTEAFF
V gene: TRBV5-1; J gene: TRBJ2-7; D gene: .; clone size: .; CDR3 DNA: TGCGCCAGCAGCTTGCCCGCAGGGGAGGACTACGAGCAGTACTTC; CDR3 protein: CASSLPAGEDYEQYF
V gene: TRBV5-1; J gene: TRBJ1-2; D gene: .; clone size: many; CDR3 DNA: TGCGCCAGCAGCCCCCAGACAGGAGGCTATGGCTACACCTTC; CDR3 protein: CASSPQTGGYGYTF
V gene: TRBV7-9; J gene: TRBJ2-3; D gene: .; clone size: few; CDR3 DNA: TGTGCCAGCAGCCGTATTAGCACAGATACGCAGTATTTT; CDR3 protein: CASSRISTDTQYF
V gene: TRBV6-5; J gene: TRBJ2-6; D gene: TRBD1; clone size: many; CDR3 DNA: TGTGCCAGCAGTCGGACAGGGGACCCCTCTGGGGCCAACGTCCTGACTTTC; CDR3 protein: CASSRTGDPSGANVLTF
V gene: TRBV24-1; J gene: TRBJ2-7; D gene: .; clone size: many; CDR3 DNA: TGTGCCACCAGTGATTTGGGATCGCCCTACGAGCAGTACTTC; CDR3 protein: CATSDLGSPYEQYF
V gene: TRBV7-8; J gene: TRBJ2-6; D gene: .; clone size: many; CDR3 DNA: TGTGCCAGCAGCATTGGGAGAAGCTCTGGGGCCAACGTCCTGACTTTC; CDR3 protein: CASSIGRSSGANVLTF
V gene: TRBV12-3/TRBV12-4; J gene: TRBJ1-5; D gene: TRBD1; clone size: many; CDR3 DNA: TGTGCCAGCAGTGTGACAGGGGCTATCACATTGGGTCAGCCCCAGCATTTT; CDR3 protein: CASSVTGAITLGQPQHF
V gene: TRBV20-1; J gene: TRBJ2-1; D gene: .; clone size: .; CDR3 DNA: TGCAGTGCCCCGGGGTGGTCCTACAATGAGCAGTTCTTC; CDR3 protein: CSAPGWSYNEQFF
V gene: TRBV5-1; J gene: TRBJ1-1; D gene: .; clone size: many; CDR3 DNA: TGCGCCAGCACCTCCGGTCCCGCAGAGATGAACACTGAAGCTTTCTTT; CDR3 protein: CASTSGPAEMNTEAFF
V gene: TRBV7-2; J gene: TRBJ2-7; D gene: .; clone size: many; CDR3 DNA: TGTGCCAGCAGCTTCAGGGGCTCCTACGAGCAGTACTTC; CDR3 protein: CASSFRGSYEQYF
V gene: TRBV5-1; J gene: TRBJ1-1; D gene: .; clone size: few; CDR3 DNA: TGCGCCAGCAGCTTGCCACAGGCCGAGAACACTGAAGCTTTCTTT; CDR3 protein: CASSLPQAENTEAFF
V gene: TRBV7-9; J gene: TRBJ2-7; D gene: TRBD2; clone size: many; CDR3 DNA: TGTGCCAGCAGCATTCCGGGACTACCATACGAGCAGTACTTC; CDR3 protein: CASSIPGLPYEQYF
V gene: TRBV5-6; J gene: TRBJ2-1; D gene: .; clone size: few; CDR3 DNA: TGTGCCAGCAGCTCGGCCGGGACTTTCCACTATGAGCAGTTCTTC; CDR3 protein: CASSSAGTFHYEQFF
V gene: TRBV20-1; J gene: TRBJ2-4; D gene: .; clone size: many; CDR3 DNA: TGCAGTGCTTTACAGGGAGTTAAAAACATTCAGTACTTC; CDR3 protein: CSALQGVKNIQYF
V gene: TRBV4-1; J gene: TRBJ2-2; D gene: TRBD2; clone size: many; CDR3 DNA: TGCGCCAGCAGCCAAGCCGGGACTAGCGGGGCGGAACGCCTAGGGGAGCTGTTTTTT; CDR3 protein: CASSQAGTSGAERLGELFF
V gene: TRBV6-5; J gene: TRBJ1-1; D gene: .; clone size: many; CDR3 DNA: TGTGCCAGCAGTCCAGGGGTGGTCACTGAAGCTTTCTTT; CDR3 protein: CASSPGVVTEAFF
V gene: TRBV7-9; J gene: TRBJ2-1; D gene: .; clone size: many; CDR3 DNA: TGTGCCAGCAGCCCAAGGGAGTTGGAGGGCCTTGAGCAGTTCTTC; CDR3 protein: CASSPRELEGLEQFF
V gene: TRBV7-2; J gene: TRBJ2-1; D gene: TRBD2; clone size: many; CDR3 DNA: TGTGCCAGCAGCTCAGTAGCGGGAGACTACAATGAGCAGTTCTTC; CDR3 protein: CASSSVAGDYNEQFF
V gene: TRBV5-1; J gene: TRBJ2-7; D gene: TRBD1; clone size: .; CDR3 DNA: TGCGCCAGCAGCTCCCAATCGGGACAGGGGAGCGAGCAGTACTTC; CDR3 protein: CASSSQSGQGSEQYF
V gene: TRBV21-1; J gene: TRBJ2-6; D gene: .; clone size: many; CDR3 DNA: TGTGCCAGCAACGGGGGGCCAGGGGCCAACGTCCTGACTTTC; CDR3 protein: CASNGGPGANVLTF
V gene: TRBV7-9; J gene: TRBJ1-1; D gene: TRBD1; clone size: .; CDR3 DNA: TGTGCCAGCAGCCCCCAAGGGGGCAGGTGGAACACTGAAGCTTTCTTT; CDR3 protein: CASSPQGGRWNTEAFF
V gene: TRBV7-2; J gene: TRBJ2-5; D gene: TRBD1; clone size: many; CDR3 DNA: TGTGCTTCCGGACAGGGGGCGTTGATCCCCGAGACCCAGTACTTC; CDR3 protein: CASGQGALIPETQYF
V gene: TRBV7-8; J gene: TRBJ1-2; D gene: TRBD1; clone size: many; CDR3 DNA: TGTGCCAGCAGCTTCGATTCAGGGGGGGGCTATGGCTACACCTTC; CDR3 protein: CASSFDSGGGYGYTF
V gene: TRBV2; J gene: TRBJ2-5; D gene: TRBD2; clone size: few; CDR3 DNA: TGTGCCAGCAGAGCACCTAGCGGGGGGGCCCGGACCCAGTACTTC; CDR3 protein: CASRAPSGGARTQYF
V gene: TRBV13; J gene: TRBJ1-4; D gene: .; clone size: .; CDR3 DNA: TGTGCCAGCAGCCTCAGGGTCCAAAGCGAAAAACTGTTTTTT; CDR3 protein: CASSLRVQSEKLFF
V gene: TRBV6-5; J gene: TRBJ2-7; D gene: .; clone size: .; CDR3 DNA: TGTGCCAGCAGTTCCGGGACCTACGTATACGAGCAGTACTTC; CDR3 protein: CASSSGTYVYEQYF
V gene: TRBV3-1; J gene: TRBJ2-2; D gene: .; clone size: many; CDR3 DNA: TGTGCCAGCAGCCGCAGCACCGGGGAGCTGTTTTTT; CDR3 protein: CASSRSTGELFF
V gene: TRBV25-1; J gene: TRBJ2-7; D gene: TRBD1; clone size: many; CDR3 DNA: TGTGCCAGCGGGGACAGGGCGGTCTACGAGCAGTACTTC; CDR3 protein: CASGDRAVYEQYF
V gene: TRBV5-5; J gene: TRBJ2-7; D gene: .; clone size: .; CDR3 DNA: TGTGCCAGGGGCCCCGGACTCACCTACGAGCAGTACTTC; CDR3 protein: CARGPGLTYEQYF
V gene: TRBV6-5; J gene: TRBJ1-1; D gene: .; clone size: many; CDR3 DNA: TGTGCCAGCAGTTTTCGGCAAGGGGGGCGGGAAGCTTTCTTT; CDR3 protein: CASSFRQGGREAFF
V gene: TRBV12-3/TRBV12-4; J gene: TRBJ2-1; D gene: .; clone size: many; CDR3 DNA: TGTGCCAGTTCTGGGGGGAACGAGCAGTTCTTC; CDR3 protein: CASSGGNEQFF
V gene: TRBV12-3/TRBV12-4; J gene: TRBJ2-1; D gene: .; clone size: many; CDR3 DNA: TGTGCCAGCAGCCCCTTGGGCGAGCAGTTCTTC; CDR3 protein: CASSPLGEQFF